This TCR beta chain was sequenced during a study of early T cells in non-severe SARS-CoV-2 infection. For the study at large: The chains were unpaired, and the sequenced material was bulk RNA from unsorted whole blood.

A note on this clonotype: The antigen remains unidentified.

Findings and caveats of the study: Missing private and CD4 specificities, VDJdb matching favored anti-spike CD8 responses.

TCRdb reprocessed the 5' RACE reads with MiXCR, giving one entry per CDR3 protein. The data hold around 66,000 distinct CDR3 sequences, with approximately 13% observed a single time. This sequence was found in an adult who was a healthcare worker with PCR-confirmed SARS-CoV-2 infection or an uninfected control (not recorded which). The specimen was whole blood.

CDR3 region: CASSPMGGDFKNTEAFF. The DNA for the CDR3 is TGTGCCAGCAGCCCCATGGGCGGGGATTTTAAGAACACTGAAGCTTTCTTT. The chain couples TRBV7-3 to TRBJ1-1; D is uncertain. The CDR3 extends over 17 amino acids. Germline values: CDR1 SGHTA, CDR2 FQGTGA. Trimming pared 5 bases from V and 1 base from J, leaving 20 bases between.